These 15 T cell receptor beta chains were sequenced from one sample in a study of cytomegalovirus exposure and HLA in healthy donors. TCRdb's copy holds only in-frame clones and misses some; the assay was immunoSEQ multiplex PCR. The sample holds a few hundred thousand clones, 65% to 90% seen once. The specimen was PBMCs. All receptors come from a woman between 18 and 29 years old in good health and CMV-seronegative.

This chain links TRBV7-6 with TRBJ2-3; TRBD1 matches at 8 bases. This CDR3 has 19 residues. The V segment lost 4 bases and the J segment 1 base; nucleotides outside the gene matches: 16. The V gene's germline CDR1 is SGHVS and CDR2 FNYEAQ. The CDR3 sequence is CASSSQTGPETGGTDTQYF. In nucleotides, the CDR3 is TGTGCCAGCAGCTCGCAAACGGGTCCCGAGACAGGGGGCACAGATACGCAGTATTTT.

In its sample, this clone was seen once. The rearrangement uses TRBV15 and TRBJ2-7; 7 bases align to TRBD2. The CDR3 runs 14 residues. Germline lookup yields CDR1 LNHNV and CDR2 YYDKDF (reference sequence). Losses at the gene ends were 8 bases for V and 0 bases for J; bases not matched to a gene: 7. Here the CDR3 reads CATGVGGISYEQYF. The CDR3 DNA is TGTGCCACCGGAGTCGGGGGGATCTCCTACGAGCAGTACTTC. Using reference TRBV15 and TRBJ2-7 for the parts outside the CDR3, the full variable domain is DAMVIQNPRYQVTQFGKPVTLSCSQTLNHNVMYWYQQKSSQAPKLLFHYYDKDFNNEADTPDNFQSRRPNTSFCFLDIRSPGLGDTAMYLCATGVGGISYEQYFGPGTRLTVT.

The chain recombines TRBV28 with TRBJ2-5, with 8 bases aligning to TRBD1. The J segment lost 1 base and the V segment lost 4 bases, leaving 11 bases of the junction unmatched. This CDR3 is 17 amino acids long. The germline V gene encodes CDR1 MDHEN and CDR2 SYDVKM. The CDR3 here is CASSSPGQDWAQETQYF. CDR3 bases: TGTGCCAGCAGTTCTCCGGGACAGGATTGGGCCCAAGAGACCCAGTACTTC.

As DNA, the CDR3 is TGTGCCAGCAGTACCGAAGGGTGGCCGTACGGGAGCAATGAGCAGTTCTTC. It yields the protein CASSTEGWPYGSNEQFF. V gene TRBV27 combines with J gene TRBJ2-1, with D perhaps TRBD2 (6 bases). V lost 5 bases and J 6 bases, leaving 23 bases between the germline ends. This CDR3 is built from 17 residues. Looked up from germline, CDR1 is MNHEY and CDR2 is SMNVEV (reference sequence).

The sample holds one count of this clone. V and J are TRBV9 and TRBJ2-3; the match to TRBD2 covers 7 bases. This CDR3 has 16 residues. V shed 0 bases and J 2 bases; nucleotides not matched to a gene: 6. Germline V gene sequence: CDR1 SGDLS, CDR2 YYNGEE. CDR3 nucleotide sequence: TGTGCCAGCAGCGTAGCGGCTAGCGGTTTCACAGATACGCAGTATTTT. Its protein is CASSVAASGFTDTQYF. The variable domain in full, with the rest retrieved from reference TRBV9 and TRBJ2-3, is DSGVTQTPKHLITATGQRVTLRCSPRSGDLSVYWYQQSLDQGLQFLIQYYNGEERAKGNILERFSAQQFPDLHSELNLSSLELGDSALYFCASSVAASGFTDTQYFGPGTRLTVL.

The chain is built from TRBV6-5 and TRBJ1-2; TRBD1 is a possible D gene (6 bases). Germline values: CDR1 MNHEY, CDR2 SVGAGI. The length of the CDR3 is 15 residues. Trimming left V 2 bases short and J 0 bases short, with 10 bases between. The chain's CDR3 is CASSYLRGANYGYTF. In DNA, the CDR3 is TGTGCCAGCAGTTACCTCAGGGGAGCTAACTATGGCTACACCTTC.

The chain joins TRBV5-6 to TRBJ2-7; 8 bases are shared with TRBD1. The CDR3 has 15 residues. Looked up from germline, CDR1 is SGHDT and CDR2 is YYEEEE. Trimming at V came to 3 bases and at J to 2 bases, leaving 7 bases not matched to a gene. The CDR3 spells CASSSIGQGTYEQYF. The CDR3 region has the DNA TGTGCCAGCAGCTCCATCGGACAGGGCACCTACGAGCAGTACTTC.

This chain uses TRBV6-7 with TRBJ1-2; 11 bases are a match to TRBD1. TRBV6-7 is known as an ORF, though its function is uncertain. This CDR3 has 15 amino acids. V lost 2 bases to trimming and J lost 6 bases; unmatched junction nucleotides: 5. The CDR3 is CASSYPGQGADGYTF. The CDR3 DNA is TGTGCCAGCAGTTACCCCGGACAGGGGGCCGATGGCTACACCTTC.

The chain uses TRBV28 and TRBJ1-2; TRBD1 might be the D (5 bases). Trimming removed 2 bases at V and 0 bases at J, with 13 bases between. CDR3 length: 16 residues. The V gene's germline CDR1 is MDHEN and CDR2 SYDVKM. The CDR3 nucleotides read TGTGCCAGCAGTTTAGGGGGGACTGACACTAACTATGGCTACACCTTC. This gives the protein CASSLGGTDTNYGYTF.

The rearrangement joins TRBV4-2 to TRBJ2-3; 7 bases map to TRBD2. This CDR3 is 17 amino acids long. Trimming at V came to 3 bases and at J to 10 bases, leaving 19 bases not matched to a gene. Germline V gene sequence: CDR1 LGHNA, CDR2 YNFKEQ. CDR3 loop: CASSHRGVGEGRRAQYF. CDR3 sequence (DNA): TGTGCCAGCAGCCACCGGGGTGTGGGGGAGGGCCGGAGGGCGCAGTATTTT.

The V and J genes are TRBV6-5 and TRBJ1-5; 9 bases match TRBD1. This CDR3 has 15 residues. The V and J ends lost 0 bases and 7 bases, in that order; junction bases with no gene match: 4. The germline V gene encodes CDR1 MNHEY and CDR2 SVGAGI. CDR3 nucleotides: TGTGCCAGCAGTTACTCTGGACAGGGGACCCAGCCCCAGCATTTT. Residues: CASSYSGQGTQPQHF.

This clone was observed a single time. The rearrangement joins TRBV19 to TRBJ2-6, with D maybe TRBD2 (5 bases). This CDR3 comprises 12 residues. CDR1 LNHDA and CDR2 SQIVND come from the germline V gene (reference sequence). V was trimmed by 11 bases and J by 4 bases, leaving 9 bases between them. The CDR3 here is CAGGGGANVLTF. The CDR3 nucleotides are TGTGCCGGAGGAGGAGGGGCCAACGTCCTGACTTTC.

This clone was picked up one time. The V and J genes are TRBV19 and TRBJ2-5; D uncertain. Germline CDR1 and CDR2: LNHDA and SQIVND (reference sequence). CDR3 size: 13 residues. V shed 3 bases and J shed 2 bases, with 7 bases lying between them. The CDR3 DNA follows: TGTGCCAGTAGTATGAACTCTCAAGAGACCCAGTACTTC. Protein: CASSMNSQETQYF.

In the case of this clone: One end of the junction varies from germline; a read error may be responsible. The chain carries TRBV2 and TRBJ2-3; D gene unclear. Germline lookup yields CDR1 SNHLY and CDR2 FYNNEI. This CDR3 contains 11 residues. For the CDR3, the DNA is TGTGCCATCAGTCTAACAGATACGCAGTATTTT. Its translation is CAISLTDTQYF.

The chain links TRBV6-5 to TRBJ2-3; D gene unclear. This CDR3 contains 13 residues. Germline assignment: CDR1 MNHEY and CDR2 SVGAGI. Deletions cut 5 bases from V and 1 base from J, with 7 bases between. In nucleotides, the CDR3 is TGTGCCAGCAGTCGACTGGGCACAGATACGCAGTATTTT. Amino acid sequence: CASSRLGTDTQYF.